The 17 T cell receptor beta chains below all came from one sample that was sequenced in a study of T cell responses to AZD1222 COVID-19 vaccine (dated by TCRdb to the early 2020s). Libraries were made using the immunoSEQ multiplex PCR assay. The table comes from immuneACCESS by way of TCRdb, which keeps in-frame sequences with V and J called. Part of the clones is missing from these tables; in studies checked, under half for an unresolved V gene and the rest for unknown reasons. This sample gives under 70,000 clones in total; around 74% of them show up just once. Around 25% of the sample is taken by the ten largest. In light of the paper, this sample's time point label describes: baseline before first vaccination. The treatment or condition label on this specimen signifies: meningococcal conjugate vaccine given as trial control. Sequences were derived from peripheral blood, sampled on day 0 of MenACWY control vaccination. These receptors were obtained from an adult in good health.

J is TRBJ1-5 and V is TRBV2; 10 positions match TRBD1. V lost 6 bases to trimming and J lost 6 bases; unmatched junction nucleotides: 8. In germline, CDR1 is SNHLY, CDR2 FYNNEI. This CDR3 contains 15 residues. The CDR3 sequence is CASRVGTGDSQPQHF. The CDR3 DNA is TGTGCCAGCAGAGTTGGGACAGGGGATTCTCAGCCCCAGCATTTT.

A few counts support this clone. The V and J genes are TRBV9 and TRBJ1-3; possible D gene TRBD1, 5 bases. CDR3 length: 15 residues. In germline, CDR1 is SGDLS, CDR2 YYNGEE. V shed 3 bases and J shed 0 bases, with 10 bases lying between them. This chain's CDR3 is CASSEGLYSGNTIYF. The CDR3 region has the DNA TGTGCCAGCAGCGAGGGACTGTACTCTGGAAACACCATATATTTT.

This chain connects TRBV7-3 to TRBJ2-1; TRBD1 might be the D (6 bases). The CDR3 is made up of 13 amino acids. V was pared by 0 bases and J by 9 bases, with 9 bases between. Germline loops: CDR1 SGHTA, CDR2 FQGTGA. CDR3 residues: CASSLTVQGEQFF. CDR3 nucleotide sequence: TGTGCCAGCAGCTTAACAGTACAGGGTGAGCAGTTCTTC. Complete variable domain (other parts from reference TRBV7-3 and TRBJ2-1): GAGVSQTPSNKVTEKGKYVELRCDPISGHTALYWYRQSLGQGPEFLIYFQGTGAADDSGLPNDRFFAVRPEGSVSTLKIQRTERGDSAVYLCASSLTVQGEQFFGPGTRLTVL.

The chain carries TRBV2 and TRBJ2-5; D is perhaps TRBD1 (6 bases). In germline, CDR1 is SNHLY, CDR2 FYNNEI. The CDR3 runs 14 residues. V lost 6 bases and J 5 bases, leaving 16 bases between the germline ends. CDR3 sequence reads: CASRLQGSVETQYF. The CDR3 nucleotides are TGTGCCAGCAGACTACAGGGATCCGTCGAGACCCAGTACTTC.

V usage is TRBV29-1 and J usage is TRBJ1-1; TRBD1 aligns across 10 bases. Germline assignment: CDR1 SQVTM and CDR2 ANQGSEA. V was clipped by 4 bases and J by 6 bases; unmatched bases: 2. This CDR3 has 12 residues. As DNA, the CDR3 is TGCAGCGTTGGACAGGGGGCCTCTGAAGCTTTCTTT. Protein: CSVGQGASEAFF.

DNA for the CDR3: TGTGCCAGTAGTATCTGGCATACGAACGGCGAGCAGTACTTC. Amino acids: CASSIWHTNGEQYF. The V and J genes are TRBV19 and TRBJ2-7; D call uncertain. The CDR3 has 14 amino acids. Between the trimmed V and J ends, which lost 3 bases and 6 bases, there was a span of 15 bases. Germline CDR1 reads LNHDA; CDR2 reads SQIVND (reference sequence).

The CDR3 DNA is TGTGCCATCAGTGGGGGGCAGATGAACACTGAAGCTTTCTTT. This gives the protein CAISGGQMNTEAFF. The chain couples TRBV10-3 to TRBJ1-1; tentative D call: TRBD1 (6 bases). CDR3 length equals 14 residues. With 4 bases removed from V and 0 bases from J, the gap between germline ends came to 9 bases. From germline, CDR1 is ENHRY and CDR2 SYGVKD.

This chain uses TRBV19 with TRBJ1-4, with TRBD1 as a possible D gene (6 bases). The CDR3 contains 15 residues. V gave up 3 bases and J gave up 3 bases, with 11 bases separating them. Germline CDR1 LNHDA, CDR2 SQIVND (reference sequence). CDR3 DNA sequence: TGTGCCAGTAGTATCCAGGGGTCGGCTAATGAAAAACTGTTTTTT. Protein sequence: CASSIQGSANEKLFF.

The genes are TRBV5-1 and TRBJ2-7; 10 bases map to TRBD1. The CDR3 has 15 amino acids. Losses at the gene ends were 2 bases for V and 4 bases for J; bases not matched to a gene: 6. Germline CDR1 and CDR2: SGHRS and YFSETQ. CDR3 in amino acids: CASSFNGQGGYEQYF. The CDR3 region has the DNA TGCGCCAGCAGCTTCAATGGACAGGGGGGGTACGAGCAGTACTTC.

The chain carries TRBV5-6 and TRBJ1-1; D uncertain. V gave up 3 bases and J gave up 1 base, with 13 bases separating them. The CDR3 contains 15 residues. CDR1 and CDR2 (germline): SGHDT, YYEEEE. The CDR3 DNA is TGTGCCAGCAGCTCCCCGGTGTTAGGGAACACTGAAGCTTTCTTT. It translates to CASSSPVLGNTEAFF.

The CDR3: CASSRDTDTQYF. CDR3 in DNA: TGTGCCAGCAGCAGGGACACAGATACGCAGTATTTT. The chain links TRBV28 to TRBJ2-3; tentatively, D is TRBD1 (5 bases). The CDR3 has 12 amino acids. Germline CDR1 and CDR2: MDHEN and SYDVKM. The V end lost 6 bases, the J end lost 2 bases, and 6 bases lay between the germline ends.

V gene TRBV28 combines with J gene TRBJ2-5; TRBD1 matches at 9 bases. CDR1 and CDR2 from the germline V gene are MDHEN and SYDVKM. Trimming at V came to 5 bases and at J to 4 bases, leaving 5 bases not matched to a gene. The CDR3 is 14 amino acids. This CDR3 is CASSLQGALETQYF. As DNA, the CDR3 is TGTGCCAGCAGTCTACAGGGGGCTTTAGAGACCCAGTACTTC.

A word on this clone: One end of the junction does not line up with germline, which may come from a read error. The chain joins TRBV7-7 to TRBJ2-1; D unresolved. Germline loops: CDR1 SSHAT, CDR2 FNYEAQ (reference sequence). There are 13 residues in the CDR3. This chain's CDR3 is CASSLRSGGEQFF. In nucleotides, the CDR3 is TGTGCTAGCAGCTTAAGGTCGGGCGGTGAGCAGTTCTTC.

This chain connects TRBV12-5 to TRBJ1-5; D not resolved. Germline CDR1 reads LGHNT; CDR2 reads FRNRAP. V lost 3 bases and J lost 4, with 13 bases in between. CDR3 size: 15 residues. CDR3 nucleotides: TGTGCTAGTGGTTTCGGGTCTATTAGGAATCAGCCCCAGCATTTT. This encodes CASGFGSIRNQPQHF.

V and J are TRBV6-2 or TRBV6-3 and TRBJ2-1; D possibly uses TRBD1 or TRBD2 (5 bases each). Trimming stripped 2 bases from V and 2 bases from J, with 7 bases between. The CDR3 spans 14 residues. CDR1 is MNHEY, CDR2 SVGEGT, per germline. CDR3: CASSYGTAYNEQFF. DNA of the CDR3: TGTGCCAGCAGTTACGGGACGGCCTACAATGAGCAGTTCTTC.

V gene TRBV10-3 combines with J gene TRBJ1-1; D might be TRBD1 (6 bases). The CDR3 runs 14 residues. V lost 3 bases and J lost 2, with 10 bases in between. Germline lookup yields CDR1 ENHRY and CDR2 SYGVKD. CDR3 protein: CAISEQGVNTEAFF. As DNA, the CDR3 is TGTGCCATCAGTGAACAGGGCGTTAACACTGAAGCTTTCTTT.

The table lists this clone with a few counts. The J gene is TRBJ1-1, the V gene TRBV28; no reliable D call. Germline CDR1 MDHEN, CDR2 SYDVKM. The CDR3 has 13 residues. V lost 7 bases, J lost 3 bases, and 12 bases lay in between. CDR3 DNA: TGTGCCAGCACCAGTAGAGTCGACACTGAAGCTTTCTTT. Translated: CASTSRVDTEAFF.